The rows below give T cell receptor beta chains drawn from one sample of a study of cytomegalovirus exposure and HLA in healthy donors. Only in-frame clones appear in the TCRdb table, and some are missing; sequencing was by immunoSEQ multiplex PCR. The data hold 120,000 to 150,000 clones, with 60% to 80% observed a single time. The sample comprised PBMCs. These receptors were collected from a woman aged 40 to 50 in good health and CMV-seropositive. CDR3s include the opening cysteine and the closing phenylalanine or tryptophan. Fields, in order: D gene, clone size, V gene, J gene, CDR3 protein, CDR3 DNA. D genes are given only for firm matches. A row's size may be missing; if present it is once, few, many or a size class.

>TRBD1|-|TRBV28|TRBJ1-2
CASSLVLRGDGYTF
TGTGCCAGCAGTTTAGTTCTCAGGGGGGATGGCTACACCTTC
>TRBD1|-|TRBV7-9|TRBJ1-6
CSSSRRQGYNSPLHF
TGTTCCAGCAGCCGCCGACAGGGCTATAATTCACCCCTCCACTTT
>-|-|TRBV28|TRBJ1-1
CASPAGFF
TGTGCCAGCCCGGCAGGTTTCTTT
>TRBD2|-|TRBV30|TRBJ2-2
CAWTSGGYTGELFF
TGTGCCTGGACTAGCGGGGGATACACCGGGGAGCTGTTTTTT
>TRBD1|-|TRBV7-9|TRBJ2-2
CASSLAGGKSGELFF
TGTGCCAGCAGCTTAGCAGGGGGCAAGTCCGGGGAGCTGTTTTTT
>TRBD1|few|TRBV5-1|TRBJ1-2
CASSSGGWGYTF
TGCGCCAGCAGCTCAGGGGGCTGGGGCTACACCTTC
>-|few|TRBV5-5|TRBJ1-1
CASSLELEAFF
TGTGCCAGCAGCTTAGAACTTGAAGCTTTCTTT
>TRBD1|-|TRBV5-6|TRBJ2-7
CASSWGQGSYEQYF
TGTGCCAGCAGCTGGGGACAGGGAAGCTACGAGCAGTACTTC
>TRBD2|once|TRBV5-1|TRBJ2-5
CASSGGLAGGGLKTQYF
TGCGCCAGCAGCGGGGGACTAGCGGGGGGGGGTCTAAAGACCCAGTACTTC
>TRBD2|-|TRBV5-1|TRBJ2-5
CASSPGTSVQETQYF
TGCGCCAGCAGCCCCGGGACTAGCGTTCAAGAGACCCAGTACTTC
>TRBD1|-|TRBV2|TRBJ2-2
CASSDGTGFAGELFF
TGTGCCAGCAGTGACGGGACAGGGTTCGCCGGGGAGCTGTTTTTT
>-|-|TRBV7-9|TRBJ2-2
CASSLVSGAAGELFF
TGTGCCAGCAGCCTAGTTTCAGGGGCGGCCGGGGAGCTGTTTTTT
>TRBD1|-|TRBV5-1|TRBJ1-1
CASSWGQAATNTEAFF
TGCGCCAGCAGCTGGGGACAGGCGGCGACTAACACTGAAGCTTTCTTT
>-|-|TRBV12-2|TRBJ2-7
CASRSLAGRLYEQYF
TGTGCAAGTCGCTCCCTAGCGGGGCGTCTCTACGAGCAGTACTTC
>TRBD2|-|TRBV9|TRBJ2-1
CASSVRGTSVYNEQFF
TGTGCCAGCAGCGTAAGGGGGACTAGCGTCTACAATGAGCAGTTCTTC
>TRBD1|-|TRBV2|TRBJ2-7
CASSEWTGSSYEQYF
TGTGCCAGCAGCGAATGGACAGGCAGCTCCTACGAGCAGTACTTC
>-|few|TRBV19|TRBJ1-5
CATKDRGLTPNQPQHF
TGTGCCACCAAAGACCGGGGACTCACACCTAATCAGCCCCAGCATTTT